Listed here are 18 T cell receptor beta chains from one sample, sequenced in a study of cytomegalovirus exposure and HLA in healthy donors. PCR used 60 Vbeta primers and 13 Jbeta primers. The protocol was immunoSEQ multiplex PCR, while the TCRdb copy is restricted to in-frame clones and leaves out a portion. The profile shows 150,000 or so clones, around 82% of them singletons. The sample taken for sequencing was PBMCs. These receptors came from a male donor in good health and CMV-seronegative.

The J gene is TRBJ2-2, the V gene TRBV5-1, with D unclear. V shed 0 bases and J shed 6 bases, with 15 bases lying between them. Germline V gene sequence: CDR1 SGHRS, CDR2 YFSETQ. The CDR3 extends over 16 amino acids. The CDR3: CASSLVVTHYAGELFF. The DNA of the CDR3 is TGCGCCAGCAGCTTGGTCGTAACCCACTATGCCGGGGAGCTGTTTTTT.

This clone was recorded once. This chain links TRBV7-9 with TRBJ1-5, with D possibly matching TRBD1 (6 bases). Trimming stripped 4 bases from V and 4 bases from J, with 8 bases between. Germline CDR1 reads SEHNR; CDR2 reads FQNEAQ (reference sequence). CDR3 length: 13 amino acids. The CDR3 DNA is TGTGCCAGCAGCTCCACAGGGAATCAGCCCCAGCATTTT. This sequence encodes CASSSTGNQPQHF.

This clone has just a few counts. The V gene is TRBV6-5, the J gene TRBJ2-5; the D gene is possibly TRBD1 (6 bases). The V gene lost 0 bases and the J gene lost 2 bases, with 7 bases spanning the gap. Per germline, CDR1 MNHEY and CDR2 SVGAGI. This CDR3 has 14 residues. The CDR3 region is CASSYSQGQETQYF. The CDR3 nucleotides are TGTGCCAGCAGTTACTCTCAGGGGCAAGAGACCCAGTACTTC.

V usage is TRBV6-5 and J usage is TRBJ2-4; possibly TRBD2 for D (6 bases). The CDR3 covers 11 residues. In germline, CDR1 is MNHEY, CDR2 SVGAGI. V lost 10 bases, J lost 10 bases, and 14 bases lay in between. The DNA for the CDR3 is TGTGCCACCTTTTCCGGGAGTATTCAGTACTTC. Translation: CATFSGSIQYF.

The chain has TRBV29-1 and TRBJ1-4; 10 bases align to TRBD1. Per the germline V gene, CDR1 is SQVTM and CDR2 is ANQGSEA. Trimming at V came to 7 bases and at J to 10 bases, leaving 6 bases not matched to a gene. The CDR3 runs 12 residues. DNA of the CDR3: TGCAGCGGTGAGACAGGGGGCGGAAAACTGTTTTTT. Protein sequence: CSGETGGGKLFF.

The chain links TRBV28 to TRBJ1-1, with D perhaps TRBD1 (6 bases). Trimming shortened V by 7 bases and J by 1 base, and 13 bases separated the two germline ends. Germline values: CDR1 MDHEN, CDR2 SYDVKM. The CDR3 sequence is 14 residues long. CDR3 bases: TGTGCCAGCATCCTCCCGGGACAGAACACTGAAGCTTTCTTT. Its translation: CASILPGQNTEAFF.

The rearrangement links TRBV5-4 to TRBJ1-2; TRBD1 matches at 7 bases. Germline assignment: CDR1 SGHNT and CDR2 YYREEE (reference sequence). The junction had 4 bases not matched to a gene; V was cut back by 4 bases and J by 7 bases. This CDR3 comprises 12 residues. This CDR3 is CASSRDSSGYTF. For the CDR3, the DNA is TGTGCCAGCAGCCGGGACAGCTCTGGCTACACCTTC.

The table lists this clone with a few counts. The CDR3 nucleotides are TGTGCCAGCAGCCCGGAGACCCTAGCGGGAGGACCGGCAGATACGCAGTATTTT. It yields the protein CASSPETLAGGPADTQYF. The chain couples TRBV4-2 to TRBJ2-3, with TRBD2 identical over 11 bases. The CDR3 covers 18 residues. The J segment lost 4 bases and the V segment lost 4 bases, leaving 13 bases of the junction unmatched. From germline, CDR1 is LGHNA and CDR2 YNFKEQ.

The chain employs TRBV19 and TRBJ2-3; 9 nucleotides agree with TRBD1. There are 15 residues in the CDR3. Germline assignment: CDR1 LNHDA and CDR2 SQIVND (reference sequence). Unmatched junction bases numbered 5, after V lost 5 bases and J lost 2 bases. CDR3 coding DNA: TGTGCCAGTAGTCCGGGACAGGGACACACAGATACGCAGTATTTT. Its protein product is CASSPGQGHTDTQYF.

The chain is built from TRBV9 and TRBJ2-1; the match to TRBD2 covers 14 bases. Germline trimming cut 4 bases from V and 3 bases from J; bases unmatched to any gene: 9. The CDR3 consists of 18 residues. Germline lookup yields CDR1 SGDLS and CDR2 YYNGEE. The CDR3 sequence: CASSPRLAGGVGYNEQFF. DNA of the CDR3: TGTGCCAGCAGCCCCCGACTAGCGGGGGGGGTCGGCTACAATGAGCAGTTCTTC.

This chain joins TRBV6-4 and TRBJ2-2; no clear D. CDR1 is MRHNA, CDR2 SNTAGT, per germline. The CDR3 totals 14 residues. The V end was cut by 4 bases, the J end by 4 bases, with 10 bases between. For the CDR3, the DNA is TGTGCCAGCAGTGTTTTAGCATCCACCGGGGAGCTGTTTTTT. Amino acid sequence: CASSVLASTGELFF.

This chain links TRBV4-2 with TRBJ2-2; D is uncertain. The CDR3 consists of 13 residues. V lost 4 bases and J 0 bases, leaving 3 bases between the germline ends. Per germline, CDR1 LGHNA and CDR2 YNFKEQ. The CDR3 sequence is CASSPANTGELFF. DNA of the CDR3: TGTGCCAGCAGCCCCGCGAACACCGGGGAGCTGTTTTTT.

The V and J genes are TRBV14 and TRBJ2-7; tentatively, D is TRBD1 (5 bases). The germline gives CDR1 SGHDN, CDR2 FVKESK. There are 17 residues in the CDR3. V lost 3 bases to trimming and J lost 3 bases, with 21 bases between them. The CDR3 DNA reads as TGTGCCAGCAGCCACGCAAGGGGCAGGGCTCCAGTCTACGAGCAGTACTTC. It is translated as CASSHARGRAPVYEQYF.

V usage is TRBV6-1 and J usage is TRBJ2-3, with TRBD2 matching over 10 bases. The CDR3 runs to 15 residues. V lost 6 bases to trimming and J lost 0 bases; unmatched junction nucleotides: 3. From germline, CDR1 is MNHNS and CDR2 SASEGT. Here the CDR3 DNA reads TGTGCCAGCAGGTATAGCGGGAGGAGCACAGATACGCAGTATTTT. Amino acid sequence: CASRYSGRSTDTQYF.

The V gene is TRBV18, the J gene TRBJ1-2; 11 nucleotides align to TRBD1. The CDR3 spans 16 residues. The V segment lost 1 base and the J segment 6 bases; nucleotides outside the gene matches: 7. Germline CDR1 KGHSH, CDR2 LQKENI. The CDR3 loop reads CASSPLPGQGDNGYTF. The CDR3 region has the DNA TGTGCCAGCTCACCACTACCGGGACAGGGGGATAATGGCTACACCTTC.

In regard to this clone: The DNA is omitted, as the CDR3 cannot be located on it reliably, and the CDR3 follows TCRdb's listing. The chain combines TRBV10-1 with TRBJ2-7; TRBD1, the table's D call, lacks a check against the DNA. The CDR3 is 19 residues long, ends included. Germline V lookup: CDR1 WNHNN, CDR2 SYGVQD (reference sequence). The CDR3: CARRGSTPTSSTSGDEQYF.

The chain combines TRBV28 with TRBJ2-2; D may be TRBD2 (6 bases). V was cut by 3 bases and J by 13 bases, with 12 bases left in between. This CDR3 has 12 residues. CDR1 is MDHEN and CDR2 is SYDVKM in the germline V gene. CDR3 nucleotides: TGTGCCAGCAGTTTGGGGGGACGGGGGCTGTTTTTT. Amino acid sequence: CASSLGGRGLFF.

V and J are TRBV5-1 and TRBJ2-1; D perhaps matches TRBD1 (6 bases). Germline CDR1 SGHRS, CDR2 YFSETQ. The CDR3 length is 16 residues. The V gene lost 4 bases and the J gene lost 7 bases, with 21 bases spanning the gap. CDR3 nucleotides: TGCGCCAGCAGCAAAGGATACAGGGCCAATGGGAATGAGCAGTTCTTC. It yields the protein CASSKGYRANGNEQFF.